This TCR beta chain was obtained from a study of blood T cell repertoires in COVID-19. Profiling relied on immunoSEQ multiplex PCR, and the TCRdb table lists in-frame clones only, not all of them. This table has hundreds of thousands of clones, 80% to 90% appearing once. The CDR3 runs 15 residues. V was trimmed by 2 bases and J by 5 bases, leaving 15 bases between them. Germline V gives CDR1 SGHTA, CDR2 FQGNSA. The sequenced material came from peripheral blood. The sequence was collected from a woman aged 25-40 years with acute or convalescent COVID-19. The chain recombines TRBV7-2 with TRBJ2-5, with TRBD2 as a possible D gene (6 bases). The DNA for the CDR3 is TGTGCCAGCAGCTTACTAGCGAGGAGCGGGGAGACCCAGTACTTC. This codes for CASSLLARSGETQYF.